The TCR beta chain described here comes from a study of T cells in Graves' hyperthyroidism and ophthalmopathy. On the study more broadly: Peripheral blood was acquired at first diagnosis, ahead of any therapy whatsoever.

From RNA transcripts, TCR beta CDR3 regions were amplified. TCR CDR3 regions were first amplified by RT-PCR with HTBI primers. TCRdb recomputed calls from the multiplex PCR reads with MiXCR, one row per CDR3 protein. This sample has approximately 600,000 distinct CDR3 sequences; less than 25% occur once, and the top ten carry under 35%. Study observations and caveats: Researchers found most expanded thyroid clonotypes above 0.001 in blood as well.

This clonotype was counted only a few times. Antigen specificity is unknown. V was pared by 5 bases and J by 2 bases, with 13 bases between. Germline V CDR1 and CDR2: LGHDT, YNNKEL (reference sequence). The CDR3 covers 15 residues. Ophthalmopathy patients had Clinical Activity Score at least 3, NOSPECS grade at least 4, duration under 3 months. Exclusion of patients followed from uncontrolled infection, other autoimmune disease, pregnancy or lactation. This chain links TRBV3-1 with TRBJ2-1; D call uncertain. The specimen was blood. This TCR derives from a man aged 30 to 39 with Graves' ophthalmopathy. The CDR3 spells CASSATRQPYNEQFF. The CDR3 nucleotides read TGTGCCAGCAGCGCCACCCGACAACCCTACAATGAGCAGTTCTTC.